Below, 30 T cell receptor beta chains from the same sample are listed, as sequenced in a study of blood T cells in healthy people across ages. Combining a sample-barcoded 5' primer with a J-beta primer mix, a second PCR ran for roughly 6 to 12 cycles. TCRdb re-analysed the 5' RACE reads in MiXCR, keeping a single row per CDR3 protein. In the table there are about 600,000 distinct CDR3 sequences, around 48% of which are singletons. Material: blood. These receptors originate from an elderly man in good health.

This chain links TRBV5-1 with TRBJ2-7; 9 nucleotides agree with TRBD2. Germline V gives CDR1 SGHRS, CDR2 YFSETQ. The CDR3 covers 14 residues. After removal of 4 bases from V and 3 bases from J, the junction contained 5 bases not matched to a gene. The CDR3 DNA reads TGCGCCAGCAGCCCCCAGACTAGCGGCTACGAGCAGTACTTC. It is translated as CASSPQTSGYEQYF.

The chain uses TRBV7-9 and TRBJ2-3; 8 nucleotides match TRBD2. V lost 5 bases to trimming and J lost 6 bases; unmatched junction nucleotides: 7. This CDR3 is 14 amino acids long. Germline lookup yields CDR1 SEHNR and CDR2 FQNEAQ (reference sequence). CDR3 amino acids: CASSNSGASDTQYF. The CDR3 DNA reads as TGTGCCAGCAGCAATAGCGGGGCCTCGGATACGCAGTATTTT.

This chain connects TRBV28 to TRBJ1-1; D gene ambiguous. Germline loops: CDR1 MDHEN, CDR2 SYDVKM. Trimming removed 11 bases at V and 1 base at J, with 11 bases between. This CDR3 has 12 residues. Here the CDR3 reads CAGTSANTEAFF. As DNA, the CDR3 is TGTGCCGGAACATCGGCGAACACTGAAGCTTTCTTT. The entire variable domain, with the rest obtained from reference TRBV28 and TRBJ1-1, is as follows: DVKVTQSSRYLVKRTGEKVFLECVQDMDHENMFWYRQDPGLGLRLIYFSYDVKMKEKGDIPEGYSVSREKKERFSLILESASTNQTSMYLCAGTSANTEAFFGQGTRLTVV.

The CDR3 loop is CSARTKPPASGFYEQYF. CDR3 DNA: TGCAGTGCTAGAACTAAACCCCCGGCTAGCGGTTTTTACGAGCAGTACTTC. The J gene is TRBJ2-5, the V gene TRBV20-1, with 7 bases aligning to TRBD2. The closer fit of TRBJ2-7 to the DNA end suggests the J call may be wrong. CDR3 size: 17 residues. Germline CDR1 and CDR2: DFQATT and SNEGSKA (reference sequence).

This clonotype was recorded a few times. This could be a read error, since a much larger clone is one nucleotide away. V and J are TRBV11-1 and TRBJ2-7, with 7 bases aligning to TRBD2. CDR1 is SGHAT, CDR2 FQDESV, per germline (reference sequence). Trimming took 1 base from V and 3 from J; bases not matched to a gene: 0. The CDR3 has 13 residues. CDR3 sequence: CASSLVAGYEQYF. CDR3 coding DNA: TGTGCCAGCAGCTTAGTAGCGGGCTACGAGCAGTACTTC.

This chain uses TRBV2 with TRBJ2-3, with D maybe TRBD2 (6 bases). CDR1 is SNHLY, CDR2 FYNNEI, per germline. The germline V and J ends were trimmed by 3 bases and 0 bases, with 10 bases remaining between them. The CDR3 is made up of 15 amino acids. The CDR3 DNA reads as TGTGCCAGCAGTGAGCCGGGACTTAGCACAGATACGCAGTATTTT. This codes for CASSEPGLSTDTQYF. Filled out from reference TRBV2 and TRBJ2-3, the complete variable domain reads EPEVTQTPSHQVTQMGQEVILRCVPISNHLYFYWYRQILGQKVEFLVSFYNNEISEKSEIFDDQFSVERPDGSNFTLKIRSTKLEDSAMYFCASSEPGLSTDTQYFGPGTRLTVL.

In its sample, this clonotype was seen a few times. The chain carries TRBV28 and TRBJ2-4; a possible D gene is TRBD2 (5 bases). The germline CDR1 and CDR2 sequences are MDHEN and SYDVKM. The CDR3 is 14 residues long. V lost 2 bases and J lost 3, with 8 bases in between. CDR3 protein: CASSLRGIKNIQYF. The CDR3 coding sequence is TGTGCCAGCAGTTTACGGGGAATCAAAAACATTCAGTACTTC.

This clonotype was recorded at least ten times. The V call is TRBV7-2, the J call TRBJ2-1; 10 positions agree with TRBD2. V shed 6 bases and J 7 bases; nucleotides not matched to a gene: 6. The CDR3 loop spans 14 amino acids. Germline assignment: CDR1 SGHTA and CDR2 FQGNSA. The CDR3 loop reads CASRPGTSVNEQFF. CDR3 coding DNA: TGTGCCAGCAGACCGGGGACTAGCGTAAATGAGCAGTTCTTC.

This clonotype occurred many times. J is TRBJ2-7 and V is TRBV7-9, with D uncertain. V was pared by 4 bases and J by 2 bases, with 6 bases between. The CDR3 extends over 12 amino acids. CDR1 SEHNR and CDR2 FQNEAQ come from the germline V gene (reference sequence). The CDR3 DNA reads TGTGCCAGCAGCTCAACTACCTACGAGCAGTACTTC. Encoded protein: CASSSTTYEQYF. Looking up the rest from reference TRBV7-9 and TRBJ2-7 gives the full variable domain: DTGVSQNPRHKITKRGQNVTFRCDPISEHNRLYWYRQTLGQGPEFLTYFQNEAQLEKSRLLSDRFSAERPKGSFSTLEIQRTEQGDSAMYLCASSSTTYEQYFGPGTRLTVT.

The V call is TRBV6-1, the J call TRBJ1-2; 9 bases align to TRBD1. CDR1 is MNHNS and CDR2 is SASEGT in the germline V gene. With V trimmed by 8 bases and J by 4 bases, 2 bases remained unmatched. The CDR3 is 12 amino acids. The CDR3 loop reads CASGQGLYGYTF. The CDR3 bases are TGTGCCAGCGGACAGGGGCTCTATGGCTACACCTTC.

The chain couples TRBV20-1 to TRBJ1-4; 8 nucleotides match TRBD1. With V trimmed by 0 bases and J by 6 bases, 6 bases remained unmatched. The CDR3 length is 15 residues. Germline assignment: CDR1 DFQATT and CDR2 SNEGSKA (reference sequence). The CDR3 loop is CSARDLGQADEKLFF. The CDR3 DNA follows: TGCAGTGCTAGAGATCTGGGACAGGCCGATGAAAAACTGTTTTTT.

Concerning this clonotype itself: This could be a read error, since a much larger clone is one nucleotide away. The chain is built from TRBV6-5 and TRBJ2-7; D not resolved. Trimming removed 4 bases from V and 7 bases from J, with 20 bases in between. This CDR3 region has 15 residues. From germline, CDR1 is MNHEY and CDR2 SVGAGI. The CDR3 DNA follows: TGTGCCAGCAGTTTCTCGGCGAGCGTGTACAATGAGCAGTACTTC. It is translated as CASSFSASVYNEQYF.

The rearrangement links TRBV28 to TRBJ1-2; no reliable D call. The length of the CDR3 is 15 residues. Germline-derived CDR1 and CDR2 are MDHEN and SYDVKM. The V end was cut by 5 bases, the J end by 8 bases, with 21 bases between. In DNA, the CDR3 is TGTGCCAGCAGTCTAGGGATCTCATCCCCGGAGGGCTACACCTTC. Translated: CASSLGISSPEGYTF.

This clonotype was seen repeatedly, ten times or more. The V gene is TRBV6-5, the J gene TRBJ1-5, with a tentative D call TRBD1 (5 bases). V dropped 6 bases and J dropped 0 bases, with 15 bases sitting between them. Germline V gene lookup returns CDR1 MNHEY and CDR2 SVGAGI. The CDR3 covers 16 residues. The CDR3 nucleotides read TGTGCCAGCAGCAAATCCGGGGGATATAGCAATCAGCCCCAGCATTTT. Amino acids: CASSKSGGYSNQPQHF.

This clonotype was observed a handful of times. The CDR3 sequence: CASSLAGPGANTGELFF. The DNA of the CDR3 is TGCGCCAGCAGCTTGGCCGGGCCAGGAGCGAACACCGGGGAGCTGTTTTTT. The V and J genes are TRBV5-1 and TRBJ2-2; no reliable D call. The CDR3 spans 17 residues. V was pared by 0 bases and J by 0 bases, with 12 bases between. The germline V gene has CDR1 SGHRS and CDR2 YFSETQ.

Written as DNA, the CDR3 is TGTGCCAGCAGGCGCGTAGGGGGCGGAACAGATACGCAGTATTTT. Translation gives CASRRVGGGTDTQYF. The V gene is TRBV12-3 or TRBV12-4, the J gene TRBJ2-3; 7 bases line up with TRBD1. Trimming at V came to 6 bases and at J to 3 bases, leaving 9 bases not matched to a gene. This CDR3 contains 15 residues.

This rearrangement joins TRBV20-1 to TRBJ1-1; no definite D call. Germline values: CDR1 DFQATT, CDR2 SNEGSKA (reference sequence). V was clipped by 5 bases and J by 0 bases, with 10 bases between them. The CDR3 runs 13 residues. Here the CDR3 reads CSAPGRMNTEAFF. The CDR3 DNA sequence: TGCAGTGCTCCAGGACGGATGAACACTGAAGCTTTCTTT.

The chain has TRBV7-8 and TRBJ1-2, with a weak D call TRBD1 (6 bases). The CDR3 covers 15 residues. V lost 1 base, J lost 6 bases, and 15 bases lay in between. Germline CDR1 and CDR2: SGHVS and FQNEAQ. The CDR3 sequence: CASSLVTGPDHGYTF. CDR3 bases: TGTGCCAGCAGCTTAGTAACAGGGCCTGACCATGGCTACACCTTC.

The chain uses TRBV6-2 or TRBV6-3 and TRBJ2-5; D is unclear. V was pared by 2 bases and J by 7 bases, with 5 bases between. This CDR3 has 11 residues. Per germline, CDR1 MNHEY and CDR2 SVGEGT. The chain's CDR3 is CASSYHGTQYF. The CDR3 DNA sequence: TGTGCCAGCAGTTACCACGGGACCCAGTACTTC.

The chain couples TRBV5-1 to TRBJ2-5; D is undetermined. The CDR3 length is 14 residues. Germline values: CDR1 SGHRS, CDR2 YFSETQ. V gave up 0 bases and J gave up 3 bases, with 9 bases separating them. The CDR3 protein is CASSLGQIKETQYF. For the CDR3, the DNA is TGCGCCAGCAGCTTGGGACAAATAAAAGAGACCCAGTACTTC.

This clonotype was observed a few times. CDR3 loop: CAAAGHSLAGYTF. As DNA, the CDR3 is TGTGCCGCAGCGGGACACTCTCTGGCCGGCTACACCTTC. This chain uses TRBV27 with TRBJ1-2; the D gene is possibly TRBD1 (6 bases). The V and J ends lost 11 bases and 8 bases respectively, with 21 bases between them. CDR3 length: 13 amino acids. CDR1 and CDR2 from the germline V gene are MNHEY and SMNVEV (reference sequence).

This clonotype has at least ten counts. The gene calls are TRBV7-3 and TRBJ2-3, with 11 bases that match TRBD2. Germline V gene sequence: CDR1 SGHTA, CDR2 FQGTGA. This CDR3 has 15 amino acids. J gave up 6 bases and V 5 bases, and 7 bases lay outside the gene matches. The CDR3 DNA reads TGTGCCAGCAGCCCCAGACTAGCGGGGCGGGATACGCAGTATTTT. This translates into CASSPRLAGRDTQYF.

V usage is TRBV6-2 or TRBV6-3 and J usage is TRBJ2-4; no reliable D call. With the DNA end fitting TRBJ2-7 better, the J assignment may be wrong. Germline V CDR1 and CDR2: MNHEY, SVGEGT. CDR3 size: 15 residues. CDR3 amino acids: CASNPYAGPSYEQYF. Written as DNA, the CDR3 is TGTGCCAGCAATCCCTACGCCGGGCCCTCCTACGAGCAGTACTTC.

The rearrangement uses TRBV10-3 and TRBJ1-2; D is ambiguous. Trimming took off 2 bases at V and 8 bases at J, with 9 bases between the two ends. Germline CDR1 reads ENHRY; CDR2 reads SYGVKD. CDR3 length: 12 amino acids. CDR3 in DNA: TGTGCCATCAGTGAGGTGACGGGAGGCTACACCTTC. This sequence encodes CAISEVTGGYTF.

This clonotype was found once. The V call is TRBV10-3, the J call TRBJ2-7, with TRBD1 matching over 10 bases. The germline V gene has CDR1 ENHRY and CDR2 SYGVKD. J gave up 1 base and V 6 bases, and 3 bases lay outside the gene matches. CDR3 size: 14 residues. The CDR3 DNA reads as TGTGCCATCAGGTCGGGACAGGGGTCCTACGAGCAGTACTTC. Its protein is CAIRSGQGSYEQYF.

This clonotype was seen many times. The chain couples TRBV7-2 to TRBJ2-5; D might be TRBD2 (6 bases). With 7 bases removed from V and 4 bases from J, the gap between germline ends came to 10 bases. This CDR3 has 12 amino acids. In germline, CDR1 is SGHTA, CDR2 FQGNSA. Here the CDR3 DNA reads TGTGCCAGCACTCTGGGGGGAGAGACCCAGTACTTC. This encodes CASTLGGETQYF. The variable domain in full, completed from reference TRBV7-2 and TRBJ2-5, reads GAGVSQSPSNKVTEKGKDVELRCDPISGHTALYWYRQSLGQGLEFLIYFQGNSAPDKSGLPSDRFSAERTGGSVSTLTIQRTQQEDSAVYLCASTLGGETQYFGPGTRLLVL.

This clonotype was recorded many times. This rearrangement joins TRBV6-5 to TRBJ2-3, with no clear D. The CDR3 contains 15 residues. The germline gives CDR1 MNHEY, CDR2 SVGAGI. The V gene lost 7 bases and the J gene lost 0 bases, with 14 bases spanning the gap. The CDR3 region is CASTNGQSSTDTQYF. Here the CDR3 DNA reads TGTGCCAGCACTAACGGGCAGTCTAGCACAGATACGCAGTATTTT.

This chain connects TRBV9 to TRBJ2-1; 12 bases fit TRBD2. Germline CDR1 and CDR2: SGDLS and YYNGEE. This CDR3 is 16 amino acids long. Unmatched junction bases numbered 7, after V lost 0 bases and J lost 9 bases. The chain's CDR3 is CASSVGRTSGTSEQFF. The CDR3 region has the DNA TGTGCCAGCAGCGTAGGCAGGACTAGCGGGACGTCTGAGCAGTTCTTC. Together with reference TRBV9 and TRBJ2-1, the CDR3 gives the full variable domain: DSGVTQTPKHLITATGQRVTLRCSPRSGDLSVYWYQQSLDQGLQFLIQYYNGEERAKGNILERFSAQQFPDLHSELNLSSLELGDSALYFCASSVGRTSGTSEQFFGPGTRLTVL.

The CDR3 DNA sequence: TGCGCCAGCAGCCCTATCACTAGCGGTCATGATGAGCAGTTCTTC. Translated: CASSPITSGHDEQFF. The J gene is TRBJ2-1, the V gene TRBV4-3; 8 positions agree with TRBD2. Germline-derived CDR1 and CDR2 are LGHNA and YSLEER. V dropped 4 bases and J dropped 8; count of bases not matched to a gene: 10. CDR3 length: 15 amino acids.

The chain links TRBV5-5 to TRBJ2-2; 8 bases are a match to TRBD1. The CDR3 covers 15 residues. The germline V gene encodes CDR1 SGHKS and CDR2 YYEKEE (reference sequence). J gave up 4 bases and V 4 bases, and 6 bases lay outside the gene matches. DNA of the CDR3: TGTGCCAGCAGCCCCGACAGGGGTGTCACCGGGGAGCTGTTTTTT. It yields the protein CASSPDRGVTGELFF.